These 9 T cell receptor beta chains came from one sample sequenced in a study of shared clonotypes between healthy human individuals. Sequenced by immunoSEQ multiplex PCR; TCRdb stores in-frame clones only, minus some. The top ten hold approximately 24% of the sample, which has 650,000 to 800,000 clones, roughly 94% seen once. The naive CD8 population came from CD45RO-negative cells selected for CCR7, without terminally differentiated effector memory CD45RA+ cells. Sequenced: naive CD8+ T cells sorted from blood. These receptor sequences come from a man aged 25-45 years in good health.

This clone has just a few counts. The chain is built from TRBV6-5 and TRBJ1-5; TRBD1 might be the D (6 bases). The CDR3 has 14 residues. The germline V gene encodes CDR1 MNHEY and CDR2 SVGAGI. V was trimmed by 5 bases and J by 0 bases, leaving 8 bases between them. As DNA, the CDR3 is TGTGCCAGCAGTCGGGACATTAGCAATCAGCCCCAGCATTTT. It specifies CASSRDISNQPQHF.

The genes are TRBV9 and TRBJ2-1; TRBD2 is a possible D gene (6 bases). V lost 3 bases and J 0 bases, leaving 16 bases between the germline ends. There are 17 residues in the CDR3. Germline V gene data show CDR1 as SGDLS and CDR2 as YYNGEE. CDR3 protein: CASSAISGGSSYNEQFF. The CDR3 DNA is TGTGCCAGCAGCGCCATTAGCGGAGGGAGCTCCTACAATGAGCAGTTCTTC.

The chain recombines TRBV5-1 with TRBJ2-5, with 7 bases fitting TRBD2. CDR3 size: 16 residues. CDR1 and CDR2 from the germline V gene are SGHRS and YFSETQ. The V segment lost 2 bases and the J segment 1 base; nucleotides outside the gene matches: 8. The CDR3 here is CASSLWGGSTQETQYF. In DNA form, the CDR3 reads TGCGCCAGCAGCTTATGGGGGGGTAGTACCCAAGAGACCCAGTACTTC.

The chain combines TRBV5-4 with TRBJ2-3, with 7 nucleotides matching TRBD2. Losses at the gene ends were 5 bases for V and 6 bases for J; bases not matched to a gene: 9. CDR1 SGHNT and CDR2 YYREEE come from the germline V gene (reference sequence). CDR3 length: 14 residues. CDR3 in amino acids: CASSGLGMGDTQYF. The CDR3 DNA is TGTGCCAGCAGTGGACTAGGGATGGGGGATACGCAGTATTTT.

The V gene is TRBV28, the J gene TRBJ1-5; unclear D gene. V was cut by 3 bases and J by 1 base, with 10 bases left in between. Per germline, CDR1 MDHEN and CDR2 SYDVKM. The CDR3 is 15 residues long. The CDR3 sequence is CASSLGIASNQPQHF. CDR3 in DNA: TGTGCCAGCAGTTTGGGGATCGCGAGCAATCAGCCCCAGCATTTT. The full variable domain, rest sourced from reference TRBV28 and TRBJ1-5, is DVKVTQSSRYLVKRTGEKVFLECVQDMDHENMFWYRQDPGLGLRLIYFSYDVKMKEKGDIPEGYSVSREKKERFSLILESASTNQTSMYLCASSLGIASNQPQHFGDGTRLSIL.

This clone was found a few times. CDR3 DNA: TGTGCCAGCAGCTTAGCCTCCCGATTGAACACTGAAGCTTTCTTT. Amino acids: CASSLASRLNTEAFF. This chain joins TRBV11-2 and TRBJ1-1; D is undetermined. The CDR3 has 15 amino acids. Trimming stripped 1 base from V and 0 bases from J, with 9 bases between. Germline V CDR1 and CDR2: SGHAT, FQNNGV.

The chain carries TRBV14 and TRBJ1-1, with D tentatively TRBD1 (6 bases). Germline-derived CDR1 and CDR2 are SGHDN and FVKESK. V shed 0 bases and J shed 0 bases, with 17 bases lying between them. The CDR3 length is 18 residues. CDR3: CASSQELTGFAVNTEAFF. The CDR3 nucleotides are TGTGCCAGCAGCCAAGAATTGACAGGTTTCGCCGTGAACACTGAAGCTTTCTTT.

V and J are TRBV19 and TRBJ2-2; a weak D match, TRBD1 (5 bases). The germline CDR1 and CDR2 sequences are LNHDA and SQIVND (reference sequence). The CDR3 covers 14 residues. Between the trimmed V and J ends, which lost 4 bases and 6 bases, there was a span of 12 bases. The CDR3 nucleotides are TGTGCCAGTAGTACAAAGGACATCCCCGGGGAGCTGTTTTTT. Translating it yields CASSTKDIPGELFF.

The genes are TRBV9 and TRBJ2-7; 7 nucleotides match TRBD2. The germline V gene has CDR1 SGDLS and CDR2 YYNGEE. The junction had 5 bases not matched to a gene; V was cut back by 3 bases and J by 2 bases. This CDR3 is built from 14 residues. CDR3: CASSAGGGTYEQYF. The CDR3 DNA reads TGTGCCAGCAGCGCGGGCGGGGGAACCTACGAGCAGTACTTC.